Each of the 14 T cell receptor beta chains below was sequenced from the same sample in a study of OX40 agonist ivuxolimab in advanced cancers. The method was the immunoSEQ multiplex PCR assay. TCRdb carries this immuneACCESS record with in-frame sequences only. Its versions omit some clonotypes, under half of them owing to an unresolved V gene in the studies checked, with the rest unexplained. For this sample the table gives more than 55,000 clones, of which more than 65% were detected only once. The ten most abundant clones make up 5% of the sample. This sample comprised CD4+ or CD8+ T cells sorted from blood, obtained in a trial of the OX40 agonist ivuxolimab. Receptors were obtained from an adult with an advanced solid tumor such as melanoma, head and neck, liver or kidney cancer.

The V call is TRBV7-9, the J call TRBJ1-1, with D tentatively TRBD1 (5 bases). The length of the CDR3 is 13 residues. V dropped 7 bases and J dropped 6 bases, with 15 bases sitting between them. The V gene's germline CDR1 is SEHNR and CDR2 FQNEAQ (reference sequence). DNA of the CDR3: TGTGCCAGCAACCAGGGACGGGCTGCTGAAGCTTTCTTT. This sequence encodes CASNQGRAAEAFF.

This rearrangement joins TRBV6-6 to TRBJ1-1, with TRBD1 identical over 8 bases. Per the germline V gene, CDR1 is MNHNY and CDR2 is SVGAGI (reference sequence). This CDR3 is built from 14 residues. J lost 4 bases, V lost 5 bases, and 6 bases had no gene match. The CDR3 sequence is CASSSDRGSTEAFF. In DNA, the CDR3 is TGTGCCAGCAGTAGCGACAGGGGTAGCACTGAAGCTTTCTTT.

The rearrangement uses TRBV7-2 and TRBJ2-6, with D possibly TRBD1 on 5 matching bases. The CDR3 sequence is 15 residues long. Germline V CDR1 and CDR2: SGHTA, FQGNSA. Trimming left V 5 bases short and J 2 bases short, with 10 bases between. In DNA form, the CDR3 reads TGTGCCAGCAGCAGGGGCACCCCTGGGGCCAACGTCCTGACTTTC. It codes for CASSRGTPGANVLTF.

This chain uses TRBV6-5 with TRBJ2-5; 8 bases are shared with TRBD2. CDR1 is MNHEY, CDR2 SVGAGI, per germline. V gave up 6 bases and J gave up 2 bases; unmatched junction bases: 5. The CDR3 totals 14 residues. The CDR3 DNA reads as TGTGCCAGCAGCCCCCGCGGGAGGCAAGAGACCCAGTACTTC. It codes for CASSPRGRQETQYF.

This clone was observed a single time. This chain uses TRBV9 with TRBJ1-3; D is possibly TRBD1 (5 bases). V lost 0 bases, J lost 2 bases, and 6 bases lay in between. The germline V gene has CDR1 SGDLS and CDR2 YYNGEE. CDR3 length: 14 amino acids. The CDR3 region has the DNA TGTGCCAGCAGCGTAGCGGGGCCTGGAAACACCATATATTTT. Its translation is CASSVAGPGNTIYF.

This clone occurred a few times. The V call is TRBV7-9, the J call TRBJ1-2; 9 nucleotides align to TRBD1. Looked up from germline, CDR1 is SEHNR and CDR2 is FQNEAQ (reference sequence). Trimming removed 4 bases from V and 5 bases from J; junction bases left unmatched: 5. The length of the CDR3 is 14 residues. The CDR3 here is CASSSGQGKYGYTF. CDR3 in DNA: TGTGCCAGCAGCTCCGGACAGGGGAAGTATGGCTACACCTTC.

This clone was recorded only once. The genes are TRBV4-2 and TRBJ2-1; 7 bases fit TRBD2. This CDR3 comprises 17 residues. V lost 2 bases and J lost 3; bases outside the gene matches: 10. Germline CDR1 LGHNA, CDR2 YNFKEQ. The CDR3 loop is CASSQRRERFVYNEQFF. For the CDR3, the DNA is TGTGCCAGCAGCCAACGGCGGGAGAGATTCGTCTACAATGAGCAGTTCTTC.

This chain uses TRBV27 with TRBJ2-2; 7 bases match TRBD2. Germline V gives CDR1 MNHEY, CDR2 SMNVEV (reference sequence). The CDR3 totals 15 residues. V lost 6 bases and J lost 4; bases outside the gene matches: 8. CDR3 in amino acids: CASSLMGGGTGELFF. For the CDR3, the DNA is TGTGCCAGCAGCCTTATGGGGGGGGGCACCGGGGAGCTGTTTTTT.

This chain uses TRBV9 with TRBJ1-4; 10 nucleotides line up with TRBD1. Germline assignment: CDR1 SGDLS and CDR2 YYNGEE. After removal of 4 bases from V and 7 bases from J, the junction contained 7 bases not matched to a gene. CDR3 length: 15 residues. This CDR3 is CASSPRQGAFEKLFF. Written as DNA, the CDR3 is TGTGCCAGCAGCCCCCGACAGGGGGCTTTTGAAAAACTGTTTTTT.

The chain combines TRBV25-1 with TRBJ2-3; 7 positions match TRBD2. CDR3 size: 17 residues. The trim removed 6 bases at V and 2 bases at J, leaving 14 bases unmatched. Germline lookup yields CDR1 MGHDK and CDR2 SYGVNS. In DNA, the CDR3 is TGTGCCAGCAGCTCCCTTGAAGGACTAGGGATCACAGATACGCAGTATTTT. The encoded protein is CASSSLEGLGITDTQYF.

The chain combines TRBV29-1 with TRBJ2-1; 12 bases fit TRBD2. V shed 6 bases, J shed 4 bases, and the junction held 7 bases outside the gene matches. The CDR3 spans 15 residues. Germline values: CDR1 SQVTM, CDR2 ANQGSEA. CDR3 in amino acids: CSVNELAGGYNEQFF. The CDR3 bases are TGCAGCGTCAATGAACTAGCGGGGGGATACAATGAGCAGTTCTTC.

This clone has just a few counts. The chain carries TRBV6-1 and TRBJ1-5; TRBD1 aligns across 7 bases. Per the germline V gene, CDR1 is MNHNS and CDR2 is SASEGT. V shed 1 base, J shed 2 bases, and the junction held 5 bases outside the gene matches. This CDR3 spans 16 amino acids. The DNA for the CDR3 is TGTGCCAGCAGTGAAGAGGAGGGGGCAGGCAATCAGCCCCAGCATTTT. Translated: CASSEEEGAGNQPQHF.

The J gene is TRBJ2-3, the V gene TRBV5-1; 11 nucleotides match TRBD2. Unmatched junction bases numbered 8, after V lost 4 bases and J lost 4 bases. The CDR3 totals 16 residues. Germline V gene data show CDR1 as SGHRS and CDR2 as YFSETQ. The CDR3 nucleotides are TGCGCCAGCAGCACTTTAGCGGGGGGGAGATCAGATACGCAGTATTTT. It encodes CASSTLAGGRSDTQYF.

The genes are TRBV2 and TRBJ1-5; 8 nucleotides align to TRBD1. The V gene end was trimmed by 7 bases and the J gene end by 3 bases; junction bases not matched to a gene: 8. In germline, CDR1 is SNHLY, CDR2 FYNNEI. CDR3 size: 15 residues. CDR3: CASKKPGGDNQPQHF. The CDR3 bases are TGTGCCAGCAAAAAGCCAGGGGGCGACAATCAGCCCCAGCATTTT.